This T cell receptor (beta chain) appears in the sequencing data of a study of neurological immune-mediated disorders. Trimming stripped 3 bases from V and 7 bases from J, with 11 bases between. This CDR3 has 14 amino acids. Germline loops: CDR1 SGDLS, CDR2 YYNGEE. Details on this clonotype: A clone one base away is much larger, so this may be a read error.

In TCRdb, the 5' RACE reads were re-called with MiXCR into one record per CDR3 protein. The table lists about 62,000 distinct CDR3 sequences, 3% to 4% of them singletons, with about 2% in the top ten. Sequenced material: PBMCs. The chain uses TRBV9 and TRBJ1-6, with D hard to call. The TCR was taken from a woman aged 45-59 years with multiple sclerosis. The CDR3: CASSALESNSPLHF. The CDR3 DNA reads as TGTGCCAGCAGCGCCTTGGAAAGCAATTCACCCCTCCACTTT.